The 27 T cell receptor beta chains presented below share a single source sample, sequenced in a study of blood T cell repertoires in COVID-19. The data were produced by immunoSEQ multiplex PCR, yet TCRdb's version contains in-frame clones alone and is incomplete. Of 95,000 to 110,000 clones in the sample, 87% were seen once. Sequenced material: peripheral blood. The receptors derive from a man aged 45-60 years with acute or convalescent COVID-19.

The chain links TRBV7-6 to TRBJ2-1; unclear D gene. V gave up 5 bases and J gave up 5 bases, with 13 bases separating them. This CDR3 spans 14 amino acids. The germline V gene has CDR1 SGHVS and CDR2 FNYEAQ. CDR3 sequence (DNA): TGTGCCAGCAGCCCCAGACGTCTAGACAATGAGCAGTTCTTC. Protein sequence: CASSPRRLDNEQFF.

In this sample, this clone turned up once. V and J are TRBV19 and TRBJ1-2; weak D call: TRBD1 (5 bases). The CDR3 runs to 16 residues. The germline gives CDR1 LNHDA, CDR2 SQIVND (reference sequence). V gave up 4 bases and J gave up 5 bases, with 20 bases separating them. The CDR3 is CASSTSGTEGRYGYTF. The CDR3 region has the DNA TGTGCCAGTAGTACGTCCGGGACGGAAGGGAGGTATGGCTACACCTTC.

V usage is TRBV6-1 and J usage is TRBJ1-4, with D perhaps TRBD1 (6 bases). This CDR3 region has 15 residues. Germline V gene sequence: CDR1 MNHNS, CDR2 SASEGT. The ends were cut back, 2 bases at V and 7 bases at J, with 14 bases in the middle. This CDR3 is CASSETGLGSEKLFF. In DNA form, the CDR3 reads TGTGCCAGCAGTGAAACAGGGTTAGGGAGTGAAAAACTGTTTTTT.

This rearrangement joins TRBV29-1 to TRBJ2-1; 9 nucleotides line up with TRBD1. CDR3 size: 14 residues. With 6 bases clipped from V and 1 base from J, the junction kept 4 bases outside the gene matches. Germline loops: CDR1 SQVTM, CDR2 ANQGSEA. The CDR3 is CSVVGQGSYNEQFF. CDR3 coding DNA: TGCAGCGTGGTGGGACAGGGATCCTACAATGAGCAGTTCTTC.

In regard to this clone: At one boundary the junction diverges from the germline segment, which might be a read error. This rearrangement joins TRBV28 to TRBJ2-5; D is ambiguous. Germline V CDR1 and CDR2: MDHEN, SYDVKM. The CDR3 is 14 amino acids. Written as DNA, the CDR3 is TGTGCCAGCAGTTTAACCAGACATCAAGAGCCCCAGTACTTC. Translated, it gives CASSLTRHQEPQYF.

This clone was detected a few times. The chain has TRBV24-1 and TRBJ2-2; 8 positions match TRBD2. The V segment lost 3 bases and the J segment 1 base; nucleotides outside the gene matches: 3. CDR3 length equals 16 residues. The germline CDR1 and CDR2 sequences are KGHDR and SFDVKD. DNA for the CDR3: TGTGCCACCAGTGATACTAGCGGAGGGAACACCGGGGAGCTGTTTTTT. It encodes CATSDTSGGNTGELFF.

The rearrangement links TRBV3-1 (or the pseudogene TRBV3-2) to TRBJ1-2, with D unclear. From germline, CDR1 is LGHDT and CDR2 YNNKEL (reference sequence). V was shortened by 3 bases and J by 5 bases, with 22 bases between the two germline ends. The CDR3 runs 17 residues. The CDR3 DNA follows: TGTGCCAGCAGCCATGTCGACGGCTGGATTAGCTTGTATGGCTACACCTTC. It codes for CASSHVDGWISLYGYTF.

This rearrangement joins TRBV10-3 to TRBJ2-5; perhaps TRBD2 as D (5 bases). V shed 0 bases and J shed 5 bases, with 7 bases lying between them. The CDR3 has 13 residues. Germline assignment: CDR1 ENHRY and CDR2 SYGVKD. CDR3 protein: CAISESTGETQYF. The CDR3 region has the DNA TGTGCCATCAGTGAGTCGACGGGGGAGACCCAGTACTTC.

The chain couples TRBV27 to TRBJ2-1, with D maybe TRBD1 (5 bases). V was pared by 1 base and J by 10 bases, with 14 bases between. CDR1 MNHEY and CDR2 SMNVEV come from the germline V gene (reference sequence). The CDR3 spans 14 residues. CDR3 coding DNA: TGTGCCAGCAGTTTATGGGGCAGGGTGGGGGAGCAGTTCTTC. It is translated as CASSLWGRVGEQFF.

This clone was detected once. The chain couples TRBV5-1 to TRBJ1-2; D perhaps matches TRBD1 (5 bases). V shed 4 bases and J shed 1 base, with 11 bases lying between them. This CDR3 region has 14 residues. Germline V gene data show CDR1 as SGHRS and CDR2 as YFSETQ. In nucleotides, the CDR3 is TGCGCCAGCAGCCCCTCCGGGGGTAACTATGGCTACACCTTC. It specifies CASSPSGGNYGYTF.

This clone was observed a single time. CDR3 nucleotides: TGTGCCAGCAGCCAAAGGGCGGGATCCGAAAAACTGTTTTTT. Translated: CASSQRAGSEKLFF. The rearrangement links TRBV3-1 (or the pseudogene TRBV3-2) to TRBJ1-4; no reliable D call. The CDR3 totals 14 residues. Germline CDR1 reads LGHDT; CDR2 reads YNNKEL (reference sequence). Between the trimmed V and J ends, which lost 2 bases and 8 bases, there was a span of 12 bases.

This chain connects TRBV30 to TRBJ2-1, with 9 nucleotides matching TRBD2. The CDR3 loop spans 11 amino acids. Germline assignment: CDR1 GTSNPN and CDR2 SVGIG (reference sequence). This CDR3 is CRRGRGNEQFF. Here the CDR3 DNA reads TGTCGGCGCGGGAGGGGTAATGAGCAGTTCTTC.

The rearrangement links TRBV30 to TRBJ1-2, with no clear D. V was trimmed by 0 bases and J by 3 bases, leaving 5 bases between them. CDR1 GTSNPN and CDR2 SVGIG come from the germline V gene (reference sequence). The length of the CDR3 is 12 residues. The CDR3 region has the DNA TGTGCCTGGAGTGTTCCCGACTATGGCTACACCTTC. As protein: CAWSVPDYGYTF.

This chain uses TRBV6-1 with TRBJ2-2; 8 bases map to TRBD1. Germline-derived CDR1 and CDR2 are MNHNS and SASEGT. This CDR3 spans 16 amino acids. Trimming took 0 bases from V and 5 from J; bases not matched to a gene: 5. CDR3 amino acids: CASSEASRGLTGELFF. DNA for the CDR3: TGTGCCAGCAGTGAAGCGAGCAGGGGGCTGACCGGGGAGCTGTTTTTT.

The chain is built from TRBV5-1 and TRBJ2-3, with 9 bases that match TRBD2. From germline, CDR1 is SGHRS and CDR2 YFSETQ. This CDR3 region has 14 residues. With 4 bases clipped from V and 6 bases from J, the junction kept 6 bases outside the gene matches. CDR3 DNA: TGCGCCAGCAGCAAAACTAGCGGGTCCGATACGCAGTATTTT. Translation: CASSKTSGSDTQYF.

J is TRBJ2-3 and V is TRBV23-1, with 9 bases fitting TRBD2. TRBV23-1 carries the ORF label, with uncertain function. The junction had 10 bases not matched to a gene; V was cut back by 0 bases and J by 6 bases. This CDR3 comprises 17 residues. CDR3 sequence: CASSQSHNLAGWDTQYF. As DNA, the CDR3 is TGCGCCAGCAGTCAATCGCATAATCTAGCGGGATGGGATACGCAGTATTTT.

The rearrangement links TRBV27 to TRBJ2-1, with TRBD2 matching over 9 bases. V was clipped by 2 bases and J by 7 bases; unmatched bases: 6. CDR1 and CDR2 (germline): MNHEY, SMNVEV (reference sequence). CDR3 length equals 15 residues. The CDR3 sequence: CASSLAGGPRNEQFF. For the CDR3, the DNA is TGTGCCAGCAGTTTAGCGGGAGGGCCAAGGAATGAGCAGTTCTTC.

The CDR3 DNA sequence: TGCGCCAGCCGGGACAGGGTTGTCAAAAACATTCAGTACTTC. Residues: CASRDRVVKNIQYF. The V call is TRBV23-1, the J call TRBJ2-4, with 9 positions matching TRBD1. Being an ORF, TRBV23-1 has a function that is uncertain. With 8 bases clipped from V and 3 bases from J, the junction kept 5 bases outside the gene matches. This CDR3 has 14 residues.

The J gene is TRBJ2-2, the V gene TRBV7-9, with TRBD2 matching over 9 bases. This CDR3 is built from 17 residues. With 5 bases clipped from V and 3 bases from J, the junction kept 10 bases outside the gene matches. Germline CDR1 SEHNR, CDR2 FQNEAQ (reference sequence). CDR3 protein: CASSPGGRAVDTGELFF. DNA for the CDR3: TGTGCCAGCAGCCCGGGCGGGAGGGCCGTCGACACCGGGGAGCTGTTTTTT. Complete variable domain (other parts from reference TRBV7-9 and TRBJ2-2): DTGVSQNPRHKITKRGQNVTFRCDPISEHNRLYWYRQTLGQGPEFLTYFQNEAQLEKSRLLSDRFSAERPKGSFSTLEIQRTEQGDSAMYLCASSPGGRAVDTGELFFGEGSRLTVL.

This sequence joins TRBV6-5 and TRBJ1-1; 7 bases align to TRBD1. V was clipped by 5 bases and J by 1 base; unmatched bases: 4. Germline V gives CDR1 MNHEY, CDR2 SVGAGI. The CDR3 loop spans 14 amino acids. CDR3: CASSQTGRNTEAFF. Written as DNA, the CDR3 is TGTGCCAGCAGTCAGACAGGGCGGAACACTGAAGCTTTCTTT.

This clone has just a few counts. As DNA, the CDR3 is TGTGCCAGCAGTCCAGGGGGGTGGAATGTCGTTGGCACCATATATTTT. Encoded protein: CASSPGGWNVVGTIYF. This rearrangement joins TRBV28 to TRBJ1-3, with 7 bases identical to TRBD1. The J segment lost 9 bases and the V segment lost 5 bases, leaving 16 bases of the junction unmatched. The germline gives CDR1 MDHEN, CDR2 SYDVKM. The CDR3 sequence is 16 residues long.

J is TRBJ1-2 and V is TRBV18; D uncertain. Germline V CDR1 and CDR2: KGHSH, LQKENI. There are 13 residues in the CDR3. V dropped 2 bases and J dropped 4 bases, with 8 bases sitting between them. CDR3 sequence (DNA): TGTGCCAGCTCACCAACAGTGGTCTATGGCTACACCTTC. Translating it yields CASSPTVVYGYTF.

This rearrangement joins TRBV28 to TRBJ2-2; D is possibly TRBD2 (6 bases). The germline V and J ends were trimmed by 5 bases and 5 bases, with 15 bases remaining between them. CDR1 and CDR2 from the germline V gene are MDHEN and SYDVKM. The CDR3 consists of 15 residues. The CDR3 DNA follows: TGTGCCAGCAGTCCGGACGCGGGGCGGACCGGGGAGCTGTTTTTT. Its translation: CASSPDAGRTGELFF.

The chain links TRBV5-1 to TRBJ1-4, with TRBD1 as a possible D gene (6 bases). The CDR3 is made up of 16 amino acids. Trimming cost V 7 bases and J 3 bases, with 19 bases left between them. Germline values: CDR1 SGHRS, CDR2 YFSETQ. In DNA form, the CDR3 reads TGCGCCAGCGGGTTACAGGGCTTGGGAGCTAATGAAAAACTGTTTTTT. Translated, it gives CASGLQGLGANEKLFF. Based on the CDR3 plus reference TRBV5-1 and TRBJ1-4, the full variable domain is KAGVTQTPRYLIKTRGQQVTLSCSPISGHRSVSWYQQTPGQGLQFLFEYFSETQRNKGNFPGRFSGRQFSNSRSEMNVSTLELGDSALYLCASGLQGLGANEKLFFGSGTQLSVL.

The gene calls are TRBV2 and TRBJ2-1, with 8 bases identical to TRBD2. Germline assignment: CDR1 SNHLY and CDR2 FYNNEI. This CDR3 comprises 14 residues. Trimming cost V 11 bases and J 0 bases; bases outside gene matches: 6. CDR3 DNA sequence: TGTGCCGCTACGGGGGGGAGCTCCTACAATGAGCAGTTCTTC. Amino acid sequence: CAATGGSSYNEQFF.

The chain uses TRBV27 and TRBJ1-5; TRBD1 agrees at 10 bases. The CDR3 has 14 amino acids. Germline CDR1 reads MNHEY; CDR2 reads SMNVEV (reference sequence). With V trimmed by 7 bases and J by 5 bases, 5 bases remained unmatched. This chain's CDR3 is CASKKGTGDQPQHF. Written as DNA, the CDR3 is TGTGCCAGCAAAAAAGGGACAGGGGATCAGCCCCAGCATTTT.

This chain links TRBV5-6 with TRBJ2-5, with D possibly matching TRBD1 (5 bases). The CDR3 has 14 amino acids. The germline V gene has CDR1 SGHDT and CDR2 YYEEEE. V lost 0 bases and J 5 bases, leaving 11 bases between the germline ends. CDR3 DNA: TGTGCCAGCAGCTTGGCAGGGCGCCCGGAGACCCAGTACTTC. Translation: CASSLAGRPETQYF.